This is a list of T cell receptor beta chains from one sample in a study of tumor-infiltrating lymphocytes in primary liver carcinoma. MiXCR was run by TCRdb on the multiplex PCR reads, yielding one entry per CDR3 protein. The profile shows around 170,000 distinct CDR3 sequences, roughly 60% of them singletons. The sample consisted of peripheral blood. These receptors came from a middle-aged man with primary liver carcinoma and hepatitis B virus infection. The CDR3 runs from the conserved cysteine through the conserved F or W. Each record gives: V gene, D gene, clone size, J gene, CDR3 DNA, CDR3 protein. The D gene is left open where the match is weak. The size of a clone is reported for some rows only, either as once, few or many, or as a class for expanded clones.

v_call: TRBV6-1
d_call: TRBD2
clone_size: .
j_call: TRBJ2-1
cdr3_nt: TGTGCCAGCAGTCGGCCAGCGGGGAGCTCCTACAATGAGCAGTTCTTC
cdr3_aa: CASSRPAGSSYNEQFF

v_call: TRBV11-1
d_call: TRBD1
clone_size: .
j_call: TRBJ1-6
cdr3_nt: TGTGCCAGCAGCCGGACAGGGAACAATATACCCCTCCACTTT
cdr3_aa: CASSRTGNNIPLHF

v_call: TRBV6-2/TRBV6-3
d_call: TRBD1
clone_size: few
j_call: TRBJ2-7
cdr3_nt: TGTGCCAGCAGTTACGTTGGGACAGGCCGCTACGAGCAGTACTTC
cdr3_aa: CASSYVGTGRYEQYF

v_call: TRBV5-4
d_call: .
clone_size: few
j_call: TRBJ2-2
cdr3_nt: TGTGCCAGCAGCTTGGAGTGGACCGGGGAGCTGTTTTTT
cdr3_aa: CASSLEWTGELFF

v_call: TRBV6-6
d_call: .
clone_size: .
j_call: TRBJ1-4
cdr3_nt: TGTGCCAGCAGTTACCTCGCCGTAGATCTTCCTAATGAAAAACTGTTTTTT
cdr3_aa: CASSYLAVDLPNEKLFF

v_call: TRBV25-1
d_call: TRBD1
clone_size: .
j_call: TRBJ1-1
cdr3_nt: TGTGCCAGCAGGGACAGGGTAAACATTGAAGCTTTCTTT
cdr3_aa: CASRDRVNIEAFF

v_call: TRBV20-1
d_call: .
clone_size: .
j_call: TRBJ1-3
cdr3_nt: TGCAGTGCGGCCCCAGGGGCCCCCTCTGGAAACACCATATATTTT
cdr3_aa: CSAAPGAPSGNTIYF

v_call: TRBV11-2
d_call: .
clone_size: few
j_call: TRBJ2-5
cdr3_nt: TGTGCCAGCAGCCTCATCGGACAGAAACAAGAGACCCAGTACTTC
cdr3_aa: CASSLIGQKQETQYF

v_call: TRBV11-2
d_call: TRBD2
clone_size: .
j_call: TRBJ2-1
cdr3_nt: TGTGCCGGCAGCTTAGCGCCGGGACTAGCGGGAGCCTATAATGAGCAGTTCTTC
cdr3_aa: CAGSLAPGLAGAYNEQFF

v_call: TRBV5-6
d_call: .
clone_size: .
j_call: TRBJ2-6
cdr3_nt: TGTGCCAGCAGCTACGCCGACTGGCTCGGGAACGTCCTGACTTTC
cdr3_aa: CASSYADWLGNVLTF

v_call: TRBV6-6
d_call: .
clone_size: .
j_call: TRBJ2-5
cdr3_nt: TGTGCCAGTAAGATCTGGGAGGAGACCCAGTACTTC
cdr3_aa: CASKIWEETQYF

v_call: TRBV10-3
d_call: TRBD2
clone_size: .
j_call: TRBJ2-2
cdr3_nt: TGTGCCACCAAGACTAGCTTGAGCACCGGGGAGCTGTTTTTT
cdr3_aa: CATKTSLSTGELFF

v_call: TRBV5-6
d_call: .
clone_size: .
j_call: TRBJ1-5
cdr3_nt: TGTGCCAGCAGCTTGGGGGTGGGCAATCAGCCCCAGCATTTT
cdr3_aa: CASSLGVGNQPQHF

v_call: TRBV11-2
d_call: .
clone_size: .
j_call: TRBJ2-1
cdr3_nt: TGTGTCAGCAGGTTGGCTCAAGCCTCCTACAGTGAGCAGTCCTTC
cdr3_aa: CVSRLAQASYSEQSF

v_call: TRBV5-1
d_call: .
clone_size: .
j_call: TRBJ2-6
cdr3_nt: TGCGCCAGCAGCCCACAGATCTCTGGGGCCAACGTCCTGACTTTC
cdr3_aa: CASSPQISGANVLTF

v_call: TRBV5-1
d_call: .
clone_size: .
j_call: TRBJ1-2
cdr3_nt: TGCGCCAGCAGCTTGGGGACTTCGAACTATGGTTACACCTTC
cdr3_aa: CASSLGTSNYGYTF

v_call: TRBV2
d_call: .
clone_size: .
j_call: TRBJ2-3
cdr3_nt: TGTGCCAGCAGCCGAGCGTCAAGCACAGATACGCAGTATTTT
cdr3_aa: CASSRASSTDTQYF

v_call: TRBV12-3/TRBV12-4
d_call: .
clone_size: .
j_call: TRBJ2-2
cdr3_nt: TGTGCCAGCAGCACCCGGGCAAGAACCGGGGAGCAGTTTTTT
cdr3_aa: CASSTRARTGEQFF

v_call: TRBV11-2
d_call: .
clone_size: .
j_call: TRBJ2-2
cdr3_nt: TGTGCCAGTAACTTCGCCTACGTGCGGGGAAAGAACACCGGGGAGCTGTTTTTT
cdr3_aa: CASNFAYVRGKNTGELFF

v_call: TRBV28
d_call: .
clone_size: .
j_call: TRBJ1-2
cdr3_nt: TGTGCCAGCGGCCCCGCAGGTGGAGGCTACACCTTC
cdr3_aa: CASGPAGGGYTF

v_call: TRBV11-2
d_call: .
clone_size: .
j_call: TRBJ2-7
cdr3_nt: TGTGCCAGCGTCTGGCAGGGGGGACTGGGCTACGAGCAATACTTC
cdr3_aa: CASVWQGGLGYEQYF

v_call: TRBV11-2
d_call: .
clone_size: many
j_call: TRBJ1-1
cdr3_nt: TGTGCCAGCAGCTTAGGTTCGAGTACTGAAGCTTTCTTT
cdr3_aa: CASSLGSSTEAFF

v_call: TRBV11-2
d_call: TRBD1
clone_size: many
j_call: TRBJ1-1
cdr3_nt: TGTGCCAGCAGCCCGTGGGGGACAGGGGGCTTTGAAGCTTTCTTT
cdr3_aa: CASSPWGTGGFEAFF

v_call: TRBV6-1
d_call: .
clone_size: .
j_call: TRBJ2-5
cdr3_nt: TGTGCCAGCAGTGTTGATGGGGCTTTCCAAGAGACCCAGTACTTC
cdr3_aa: CASSVDGAFQETQYF

v_call: TRBV29-1
d_call: TRBD1
clone_size: .
j_call: TRBJ1-1
cdr3_nt: TGCAGCGTTCCACAGGGGGCGGGCACTGAAGCTTTCTTT
cdr3_aa: CSVPQGAGTEAFF

v_call: TRBV6-6
d_call: TRBD2
clone_size: few
j_call: TRBJ2-1
cdr3_nt: TGTGCCAGCAATGGGAGGGAGGGTTACAATGAGCAGTTCTTC
cdr3_aa: CASNGREGYNEQFF

v_call: TRBV12-3/TRBV12-4
d_call: .
clone_size: few
j_call: TRBJ1-3
cdr3_nt: TGTGCCAGCAGTTCACATGGGACGGCATCTGGAAACACCATATATTTT
cdr3_aa: CASSSHGTASGNTIYF

v_call: TRBV10-3
d_call: .
clone_size: few
j_call: TRBJ1-1
cdr3_nt: TGTGCCATCTCATCACGGACGGGGAACACTGAAGCTTTCTTT
cdr3_aa: CAISSRTGNTEAFF

v_call: TRBV4-1
d_call: TRBD2
clone_size: .
j_call: TRBJ2-1
cdr3_nt: TGCGCCAGCAGCCATCTAGCGGACCTCTACAATGAGCAGTTCTTC
cdr3_aa: CASSHLADLYNEQFF

v_call: TRBV28
d_call: TRBD1
clone_size: .
j_call: TRBJ1-2
cdr3_nt: TGTGCCAGCAGGGCAGGGGGCGCGGCCTATGGCTACACCTTC
cdr3_aa: CASRAGGAAYGYTF

v_call: TRBV7-9
d_call: TRBD2
clone_size: .
j_call: TRBJ2-1
cdr3_nt: TGTGCCAGCAGCTTCGATCCCCTAGCGGTTTACAATGAGCAGTTCTTC
cdr3_aa: CASSFDPLAVYNEQFF

v_call: TRBV10-2
d_call: TRBD1
clone_size: .
j_call: TRBJ2-5
cdr3_nt: TGCGCCAGCAGTGAGTTAGACAGGGGAGTAGAGACCCAGTACTTC
cdr3_aa: CASSELDRGVETQYF

v_call: TRBV12-3/TRBV12-4
d_call: TRBD2
clone_size: many
j_call: TRBJ2-7
cdr3_nt: TGTGCCAGCGGGGGACTAGCGGGAGTTTTCTACGAGCAGTACTTC
cdr3_aa: CASGGLAGVFYEQYF

v_call: TRBV5-4
d_call: .
clone_size: .
j_call: TRBJ1-2
cdr3_nt: TGTGCCAGCAGCTTGCCACCACCAGAGAGCTATGGCTACACCTTC
cdr3_aa: CASSLPPPESYGYTF

v_call: TRBV6-6
d_call: TRBD2
clone_size: few
j_call: TRBJ2-3
cdr3_nt: TGTGCCAGCAGTTACTCACCAGAAAGTGCTAGCGGGCGAGAGAAGGCGCAGTATTTT
cdr3_aa: CASSYSPESASGREKAQYF

v_call: TRBV6-6
d_call: .
clone_size: .
j_call: TRBJ2-7
cdr3_nt: TGTGCCAGCAGCCCCCGGACGCCGACCTACGAGCAGTACTTC
cdr3_aa: CASSPRTPTYEQYF

v_call: TRBV5-5
d_call: .
clone_size: .
j_call: TRBJ2-7
cdr3_nt: TGTGCCAGCGGCTCCTCTTGGGAGCAGTACTTC
cdr3_aa: CASGSSWEQYF

v_call: TRBV5-1
d_call: .
clone_size: .
j_call: TRBJ2-7
cdr3_nt: TGCGCCAGCAGCTTGGCTAGTTCCTCCGAGCAGTACTTC
cdr3_aa: CASSLASSSEQYF

v_call: TRBV11-2
d_call: TRBD2
clone_size: .
j_call: TRBJ2-7
cdr3_nt: TGTGCCAGCAGCCCCCGCGGGAGTATTTACGAGCAGTACTTC
cdr3_aa: CASSPRGSIYEQYF